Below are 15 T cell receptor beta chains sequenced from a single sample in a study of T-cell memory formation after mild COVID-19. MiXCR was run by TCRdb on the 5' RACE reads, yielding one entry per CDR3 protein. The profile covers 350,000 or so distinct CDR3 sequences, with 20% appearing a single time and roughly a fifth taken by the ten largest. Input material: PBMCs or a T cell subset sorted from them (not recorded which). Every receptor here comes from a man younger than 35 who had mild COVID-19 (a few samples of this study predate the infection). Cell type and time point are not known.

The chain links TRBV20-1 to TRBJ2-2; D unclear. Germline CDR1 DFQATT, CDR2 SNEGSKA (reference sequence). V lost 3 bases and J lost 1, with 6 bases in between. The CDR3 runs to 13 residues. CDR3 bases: TGCAGTGCTAGGGACGGGAACACCGGGGAGCTGTTTTTT. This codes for CSARDGNTGELFF.

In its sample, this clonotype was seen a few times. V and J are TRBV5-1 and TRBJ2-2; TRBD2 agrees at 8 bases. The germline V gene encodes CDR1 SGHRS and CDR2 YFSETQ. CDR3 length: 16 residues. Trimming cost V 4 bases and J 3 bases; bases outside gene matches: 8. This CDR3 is CASSRPVAGHTGELFF. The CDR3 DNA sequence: TGCGCCAGCAGCCGCCCAGTAGCGGGGCACACCGGGGAGCTGTTTTTT.

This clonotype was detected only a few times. The CDR3 region has the DNA TGTGCCATCAGTGAGGGGAAGTTGGAGCAGTACGTC. Translated: CAISEGKLEQYV. The chain combines TRBV10-3 with TRBJ2-7; D is ambiguous. CDR1 and CDR2 (germline): ENHRY, SYGVKD. The CDR3 extends over 12 amino acids. V was clipped by 2 bases and J by 7 bases, with 9 bases between them.

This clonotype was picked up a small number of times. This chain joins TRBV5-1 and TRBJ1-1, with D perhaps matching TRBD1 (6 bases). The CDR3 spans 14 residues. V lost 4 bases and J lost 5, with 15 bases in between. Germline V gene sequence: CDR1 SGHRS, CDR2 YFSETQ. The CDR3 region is CASSGTTGSTEAFF. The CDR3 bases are TGCGCCAGCAGCGGTACTACAGGGAGTACTGAAGCTTTCTTT.

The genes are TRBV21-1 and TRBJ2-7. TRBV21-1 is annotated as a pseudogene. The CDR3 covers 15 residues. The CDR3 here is CASSKGDLERYEQYV. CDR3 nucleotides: TGTGCCAGCAGCAAAGGGGATTTGGAGAGATACGAGCAGTACGTC.

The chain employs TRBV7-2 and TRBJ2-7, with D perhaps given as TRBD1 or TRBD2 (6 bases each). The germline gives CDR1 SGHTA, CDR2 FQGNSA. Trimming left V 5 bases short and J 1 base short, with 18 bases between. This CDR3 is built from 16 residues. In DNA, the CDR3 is TGTGCCAGCAGCCCCGGAGGGGGGAGAGGATCCTACGAGCAGTACTTC. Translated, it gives CASSPGGGRGSYEQYF.

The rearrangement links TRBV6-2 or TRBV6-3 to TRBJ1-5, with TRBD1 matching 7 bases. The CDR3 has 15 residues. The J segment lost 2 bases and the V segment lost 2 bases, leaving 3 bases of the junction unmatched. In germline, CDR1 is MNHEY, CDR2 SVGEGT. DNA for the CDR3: TGTGCCAGCAGTTACAGGGGGCCCGGCAATCAGCCCCAGCATTTT. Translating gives CASSYRGPGNQPQHF.

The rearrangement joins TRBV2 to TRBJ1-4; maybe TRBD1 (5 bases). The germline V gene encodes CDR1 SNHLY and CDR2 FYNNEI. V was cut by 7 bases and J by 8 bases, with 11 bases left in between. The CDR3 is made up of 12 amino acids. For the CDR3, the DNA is TGTGCCAGCATTAGTTCAGGGGAAAAACTGTTTTTT. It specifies CASISSGEKLFF.

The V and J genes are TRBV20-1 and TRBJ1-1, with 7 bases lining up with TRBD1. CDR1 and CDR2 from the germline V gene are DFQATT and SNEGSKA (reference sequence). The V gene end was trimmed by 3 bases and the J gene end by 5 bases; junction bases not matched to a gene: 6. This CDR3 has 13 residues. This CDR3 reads CSASQGGWTEAFF. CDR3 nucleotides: TGCAGTGCTAGCCAGGGGGGATGGACTGAAGCTTTCTTT.

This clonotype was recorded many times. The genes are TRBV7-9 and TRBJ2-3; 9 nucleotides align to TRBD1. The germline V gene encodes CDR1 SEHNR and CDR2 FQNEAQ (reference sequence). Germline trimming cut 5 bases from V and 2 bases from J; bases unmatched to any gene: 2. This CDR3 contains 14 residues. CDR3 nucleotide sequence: TGTGCCAGCAGCGGGACAGGGTCCACAGATACGCAGTATTTT. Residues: CASSGTGSTDTQYF.

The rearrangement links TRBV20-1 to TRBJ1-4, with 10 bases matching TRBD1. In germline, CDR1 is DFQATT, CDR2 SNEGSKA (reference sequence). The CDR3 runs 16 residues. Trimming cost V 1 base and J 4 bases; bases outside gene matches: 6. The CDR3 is CSARAGTGDVNEKLFF. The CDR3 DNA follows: TGCAGTGCTAGAGCCGGGACAGGGGATGTTAATGAAAAACTGTTTTTT.

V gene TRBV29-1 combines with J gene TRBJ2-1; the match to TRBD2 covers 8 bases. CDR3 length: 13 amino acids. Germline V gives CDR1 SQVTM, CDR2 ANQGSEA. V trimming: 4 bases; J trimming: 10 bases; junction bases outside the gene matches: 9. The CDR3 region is CSVGPGGPYEQFF. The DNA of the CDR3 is TGCAGCGTTGGGCCGGGAGGGCCCTACGAGCAGTTCTTC.

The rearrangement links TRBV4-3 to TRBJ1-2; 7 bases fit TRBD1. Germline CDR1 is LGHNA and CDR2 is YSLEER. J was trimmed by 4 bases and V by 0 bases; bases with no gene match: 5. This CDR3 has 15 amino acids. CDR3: CASSQEDRRTYGYTF. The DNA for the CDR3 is TGCGCCAGCAGCCAAGAGGACAGGCGGACCTATGGCTACACCTTC.

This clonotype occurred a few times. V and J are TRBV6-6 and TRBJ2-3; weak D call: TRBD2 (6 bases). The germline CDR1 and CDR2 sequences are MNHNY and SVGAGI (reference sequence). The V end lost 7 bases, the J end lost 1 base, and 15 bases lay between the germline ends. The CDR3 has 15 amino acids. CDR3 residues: CASTLPAGRTDTQYF. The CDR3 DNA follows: TGTGCCAGCACCCTCCCCGCGGGGCGCACAGATACGCAGTATTTT.

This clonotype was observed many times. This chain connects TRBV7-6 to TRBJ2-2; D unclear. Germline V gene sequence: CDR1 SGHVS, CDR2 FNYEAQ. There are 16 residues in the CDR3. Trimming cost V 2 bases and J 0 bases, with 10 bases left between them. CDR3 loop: CASSLYSSTNTGELFF. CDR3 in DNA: TGTGCCAGCAGCTTATACAGCAGCACGAACACCGGGGAGCTGTTTTTT.